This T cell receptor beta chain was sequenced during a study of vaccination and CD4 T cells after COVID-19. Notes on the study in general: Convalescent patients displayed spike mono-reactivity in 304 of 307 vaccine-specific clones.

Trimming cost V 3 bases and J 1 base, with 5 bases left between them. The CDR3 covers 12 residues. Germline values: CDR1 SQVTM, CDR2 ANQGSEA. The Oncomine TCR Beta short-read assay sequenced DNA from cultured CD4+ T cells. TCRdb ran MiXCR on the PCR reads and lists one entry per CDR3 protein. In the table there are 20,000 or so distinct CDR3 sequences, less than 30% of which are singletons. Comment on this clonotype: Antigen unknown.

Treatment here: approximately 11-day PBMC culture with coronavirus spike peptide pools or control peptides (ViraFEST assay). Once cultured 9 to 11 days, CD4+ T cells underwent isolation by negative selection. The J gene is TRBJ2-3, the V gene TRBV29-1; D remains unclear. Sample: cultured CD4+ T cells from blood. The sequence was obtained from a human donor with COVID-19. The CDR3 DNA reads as TGCAGCGTTGAGTGGGGCACAGATACGCAGTATTTT. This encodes CSVEWGTDTQYF.